The 30 T cell receptor beta chains in this list originate from one sample, sequenced in a study of CD8+ T cells in alopecia areata. Extracted RNA was reverse transcribed into cDNA, the sequencing template. The data were produced by immunoSEQ multiplex PCR, yet TCRdb's version contains in-frame clones alone and is incomplete. The data show 90,000 to 100,000 clones, with roughly two fifths seen just once and 1% to 1.5% held by the top ten. Sequenced sample: CD4+ T cells sorted from blood. The source of these receptors is a human donor with alopecia areata.

This chain joins TRBV5-1 and TRBJ2-7, with D tentatively TRBD2 (6 bases). The V gene's germline CDR1 is SGHRS and CDR2 YFSETQ. The CDR3 spans 14 residues. V lost 2 bases and J lost 4, with 13 bases in between. In DNA form, the CDR3 reads TGCGCCAGCAGCTTCGGATCCCGGGGGTACGAGCAGTACTTC. Residues: CASSFGSRGYEQYF.

The chain carries TRBV6-5 and TRBJ1-2; a weak D match, TRBD1 (5 bases). Germline V gives CDR1 MNHEY, CDR2 SVGAGI. The CDR3 is 12 amino acids. The ends were cut back, 7 bases at V and 11 bases at J, with 17 bases in the middle. As DNA, the CDR3 is TGTGCCAGCACCGCCCCGGTCGGGGGGTACACCTTC. Amino acids: CASTAPVGGYTF.

The V gene is TRBV30, the J gene TRBJ2-1; D gene uncertain. CDR3 length: 12 amino acids. V lost 2 bases and J lost 6, with 8 bases in between. Per the germline V gene, CDR1 is GTSNPN and CDR2 is SVGIG (reference sequence). The CDR3, as DNA: TGTGCCTGGAGTTATAGCATCAATGAGCAGTTCTTC. This codes for CAWSYSINEQFF.

This clone occurred a few times. The rearrangement links TRBV6-6 to TRBJ2-2; 7 bases are shared with TRBD2. This CDR3 is 13 amino acids long. The V and J ends lost 8 bases and 0 bases, in that order; junction bases with no gene match: 0. The V gene's germline CDR1 is MNHNY and CDR2 SVGAGI (reference sequence). The CDR3 loop reads CASGGANTGELFF. The CDR3 coding sequence is TGTGCCAGCGGGGGGGCGAACACCGGGGAGCTGTTTTTT.

In its sample, this clone was seen once. The chain carries TRBV29-1 and TRBJ1-4; a possible D gene is TRBD1 (6 bases). The germline gives CDR1 SQVTM, CDR2 ANQGSEA. CDR3 length equals 14 residues. V was cut by 4 bases and J by 6 bases, with 15 bases left in between. The CDR3 is CSVAVGQGDEKLFF. Written as DNA, the CDR3 is TGCAGCGTTGCGGTGGGACAAGGGGATGAAAAACTGTTTTTT.

This clone came up a few times. This sequence joins TRBV5-4 and TRBJ2-3; weak D call: TRBD2 (5 bases). CDR3 length: 15 residues. CDR1 is SGHNT and CDR2 is YYREEE in the germline V gene (reference sequence). V was trimmed by 6 bases and J by 2 bases, leaving 16 bases between them. The DNA of the CDR3 is TGTGCCAGCACCCGCGGGCCGGCAAACACAGATACGCAGTATTTT. Protein sequence: CASTRGPANTDTQYF.

The chain recombines TRBV7-9 with TRBJ2-7; TRBD1 or TRBD2 may be the D gene (5 bases each). V dropped 4 bases and J dropped 3 bases, with 10 bases sitting between them. The CDR3 has 13 residues. CDR1 and CDR2 from the germline V gene are SEHNR and FQNEAQ (reference sequence). CDR3 nucleotide sequence: TGTGCCAGCAGCTCGGGACCACACTACGAGCAGTACTTC. Translating gives CASSSGPHYEQYF.

The V and J genes are TRBV6-5 and TRBJ2-6, with TRBD1 matching over 7 bases. Germline-derived CDR1 and CDR2 are MNHEY and SVGAGI. V was pared by 6 bases and J by 4 bases, with 6 bases of the junction left unmatched. The CDR3 is made up of 15 amino acids. The CDR3 protein is CASSQDRAGANVLTF. CDR3 DNA sequence: TGTGCCAGCAGCCAAGACAGGGCCGGGGCCAACGTCCTGACTTTC.

The CDR3 sequence is CAWTTVPNTQYF. In nucleotides, the CDR3 is TGTGCCTGGACGACCGTTCCTAATACGCAGTATTTT. The rearrangement uses TRBV30 and TRBJ2-3; no reliable D call. The V gene's germline CDR1 is GTSNPN and CDR2 SVGIG (reference sequence). V gave up 4 bases and J gave up 7 bases, with 12 bases separating them. The CDR3 spans 12 residues.

This clone was seen more than once but under ten times. The chain employs TRBV11-1 and TRBJ2-6; no clear D gene. Germline loops: CDR1 SGHAT, CDR2 FQDESV (reference sequence). V gave up 4 bases and J gave up 0 bases, with 10 bases separating them. The CDR3 consists of 16 residues. CDR3 residues: CASSSTVTSGANVLTF. Here the CDR3 DNA reads TGTGCCAGCAGCTCAACAGTCACCTCTGGGGCCAACGTCCTGACTTTC.

The chain joins TRBV30 to TRBJ2-1; TRBD2 agrees at 13 bases. Germline V gene data show CDR1 as GTSNPN and CDR2 as SVGIG (reference sequence). The CDR3 loop spans 15 amino acids. V trimming: 3 bases; J trimming: 15 bases; junction bases outside the gene matches: 14. CDR3 amino acids: CAWSQALTSGRALFF. The CDR3 coding sequence is TGTGCCTGGAGCCAAGCCCTAACTAGCGGGAGGGCTCTGTTCTTC.

This clone was detected only once. V gene TRBV5-1 combines with J gene TRBJ2-2; 10 bases line up with TRBD2. Germline values: CDR1 SGHRS, CDR2 YFSETQ. The CDR3 length is 16 residues. Trimming took 0 bases from V and 6 from J; bases not matched to a gene: 5. This CDR3 reads CASSLGQSGRAGELFF. As DNA, the CDR3 is TGCGCCAGCAGCTTGGGCCAGAGCGGGAGGGCCGGGGAGCTGTTTTTT.

This clone was found a few times. The rearrangement uses TRBV30 and TRBJ2-2; the D gene is possibly TRBD1 (6 bases). V lost 0 bases and J 1 base, leaving 12 bases between the germline ends. Looked up from germline, CDR1 is GTSNPN and CDR2 is SVGIG (reference sequence). There are 16 residues in the CDR3. In DNA, the CDR3 is TGTGCCTGGAGTGTCCCGCACAGGGTGAACACCGGGGAGCTGTTTTTT. Translation gives CAWSVPHRVNTGELFF.

This clone was recorded a few times. This chain links TRBV4-1 with TRBJ1-3, with 11 bases matching TRBD1. Germline V CDR1 and CDR2: MGHRA, YSYEKL. This CDR3 has 15 residues. J lost 7 bases, V lost 0 bases, and 2 bases had no gene match. The DNA of the CDR3 is TGCGCCAGCAGCCAAGACGGACAGGGGGCCAACACCATATATTTT. It yields the protein CASSQDGQGANTIYF.

The rearrangement joins TRBV28 to TRBJ1-2, with 7 bases that match TRBD1. V gave up 10 bases and J gave up 7 bases; unmatched junction bases: 9. Germline CDR1 reads MDHEN; CDR2 reads SYDVKM. The CDR3 contains 12 residues. The CDR3 sequence is CAIPGQAVGYTF. The CDR3 nucleotides are TGTGCCATTCCCGGACAGGCGGTTGGCTACACCTTC.

The J gene is TRBJ1-4, the V gene TRBV5-6, with a weak D call TRBD1 (5 bases). The CDR3 totals 14 residues. V lost 2 bases, J lost 8 bases, and 13 bases lay in between. The germline V gene has CDR1 SGHDT and CDR2 YYEEEE. CDR3 region: CASSFPGVREKLFF. DNA of the CDR3: TGTGCCAGCAGCTTCCCGGGGGTGCGGGAAAAACTGTTTTTT.

This clone was recorded a few times. The chain combines TRBV29-1 with TRBJ1-1; D possibly corresponds to TRBD1 (5 bases). Looked up from germline, CDR1 is SQVTM and CDR2 is ANQGSEA. The germline V and J ends were trimmed by 3 bases and 5 bases, with 13 bases remaining between them. The CDR3 consists of 13 residues. Here the CDR3 reads CSVEGGMGTEAFF. The CDR3 DNA is TGCAGCGTTGAGGGGGGAATGGGGACTGAAGCTTTCTTT.

This clone has a handful of counts. The V gene is TRBV7-8, the J gene TRBJ2-7; TRBD2 aligns across 8 bases. Germline lookup yields CDR1 SGHVS and CDR2 FQNEAQ. After removal of 5 bases from V and 3 bases from J, the junction contained 21 bases not matched to a gene. This CDR3 has 19 amino acids. CDR3 amino acids: CASSLVGVRSSGIFYEQYF. The CDR3 DNA reads as TGTGCCAGCAGCCTAGTTGGGGTTAGGAGTAGCGGGATCTTCTACGAGCAGTACTTC.

The chain links TRBV7-2 to TRBJ2-1; 9 bases align to TRBD1. The length of the CDR3 is 15 residues. Trimming took 6 bases from V and 8 from J; bases not matched to a gene: 11. Germline-derived CDR1 and CDR2 are SGHTA and FQGNSA. The CDR3 DNA sequence: TGTGCCAGCAGAAAGAGGACAGGGGCTTTAGATGAGCAGTTCTTC. Amino acid sequence: CASRKRTGALDEQFF.

Only a few counts were recorded for this clone. This chain joins TRBV7-2 and TRBJ2-1; 9 bases map to TRBD2. From germline, CDR1 is SGHTA and CDR2 FQGNSA. This CDR3 has 15 amino acids. V was pared by 1 base and J by 6 bases, with 4 bases of the junction left unmatched. The CDR3 DNA sequence: TGTGCCAGCAGCTTAGTTAGCGGGAGTGTCAATGAGCAGTTCTTC. It yields the protein CASSLVSGSVNEQFF.

The chain carries TRBV6-5 and TRBJ1-4; D might be TRBD1 (5 bases). Germline CDR1 MNHEY, CDR2 SVGAGI. The CDR3 has 15 residues. Trimming took 7 bases from V and 8 from J, leaving 20 bases between them. DNA of the CDR3: TGTGCCAGCACCCCGACCGGGACGGGGGAAGAAAAACTGTTTTTT. Protein product: CASTPTGTGEEKLFF.

This chain links TRBV9 with TRBJ2-7, with 7 bases lining up with TRBD1. This CDR3 contains 15 residues. The V and J ends lost 0 bases and 6 bases, in that order; junction bases with no gene match: 9. Germline CDR1 is SGDLS and CDR2 is YYNGEE. CDR3 region: CASSVEGAKLSEQYF. For the CDR3, the DNA is TGTGCCAGCAGCGTAGAGGGGGCGAAATTGTCCGAGCAGTACTTC. The full variable domain, rest sourced from reference TRBV9 and TRBJ2-7, is DSGVTQTPKHLITATGQRVTLRCSPRSGDLSVYWYQQSLDQGLQFLIQYYNGEERAKGNILERFSAQQFPDLHSELNLSSLELGDSALYFCASSVEGAKLSEQYFGPGTRLTVT.

This clone was counted only a few times. This chain joins TRBV28 and TRBJ1-6, with 7 bases aligning to TRBD1. The germline V gene has CDR1 MDHEN and CDR2 SYDVKM. This CDR3 is built from 18 residues. V was clipped by 6 bases and J by 9 bases; unmatched bases: 20. CDR3 sequence (DNA): TGTGCCAGCAGCCTGAGATGGGCGGGCAGGGGGATGCGTTCACCCCTCCACTTT. It encodes CASSLRWAGRGMRSPLHF. Full variable domain (rest looked up from reference TRBV28 and TRBJ1-6): DVKVTQSSRYLVKRTGEKVFLECVQDMDHENMFWYRQDPGLGLRLIYFSYDVKMKEKGDIPEGYSVSREKKERFSLILESASTNQTSMYLCASSLRWAGRGMRSPLHFGNGTRLTVT.

CDR3: CSVITRAYNEQFF. Written as DNA, the CDR3 is TGCAGCGTTATCACTAGGGCCTACAATGAGCAGTTCTTC. The chain joins TRBV29-1 to TRBJ2-1, with TRBD2 as a possible D gene (5 bases). The germline V gene has CDR1 SQVTM and CDR2 ANQGSEA. V was pared by 5 bases and J by 2 bases, with 10 bases between. The CDR3 length is 13 residues.

V gene TRBV5-6 combines with J gene TRBJ2-1; maybe TRBD1 (6 bases). V was shortened by 3 bases and J by 3 bases, with 13 bases between the two germline ends. The CDR3 is 15 amino acids. Germline V gene lookup returns CDR1 SGHDT and CDR2 YYEEEE. The CDR3 loop reads CASSSAGQIYNEQFF. In DNA form, the CDR3 reads TGTGCCAGCAGCTCCGCCGGACAGATCTACAATGAGCAGTTCTTC.

The chain joins TRBV7-2 to TRBJ2-5; a weak D match, TRBD2 (6 bases). The CDR3 length is 15 residues. Germline V gene sequence: CDR1 SGHTA, CDR2 FQGNSA. The germline V and J ends were trimmed by 3 bases and 5 bases, with 16 bases remaining between them. The CDR3 spells CASSLRLGSLETQYF. The CDR3 nucleotides read TGTGCCAGCAGCTTGAGACTAGGAAGCTTGGAGACCCAGTACTTC. Filled out from reference TRBV7-2 and TRBJ2-5, the complete variable domain reads GAGVSQSPSNKVTEKGKDVELRCDPISGHTALYWYRQSLGQGLEFLIYFQGNSAPDKSGLPSDRFSAERTGGSVSTLTIQRTQQEDSAVYLCASSLRLGSLETQYFGPGTRLLVL.

The chain employs TRBV7-2 and TRBJ2-1; weak D call: TRBD1 (5 bases). Looked up from germline, CDR1 is SGHTA and CDR2 is FQGNSA. Deletions cut 5 bases from V and 12 bases from J, with 11 bases between. The CDR3 contains 11 residues. The CDR3 DNA reads as TGTGCCAGCAGCGATACAGGCTTGCAGTTCTTC. Its translation: CASSDTGLQFF.

The rearrangement uses TRBV7-9 and TRBJ2-1, with D hard to call. Looked up from germline, CDR1 is SEHNR and CDR2 is FQNEAQ (reference sequence). The length of the CDR3 is 12 residues. Trimming shortened V by 2 bases and J by 9 bases, and 8 bases separated the two germline ends. DNA for the CDR3: TGTGCCAGCAGCTTAATAGGATCTGAGCAGTTCTTC. This translates into CASSLIGSEQFF.

This chain links TRBV2 with TRBJ2-3; 13 bases are shared with TRBD2. V lost 8 bases and J lost 2; bases outside the gene matches: 1. The V gene's germline CDR1 is SNHLY and CDR2 FYNNEI. The CDR3 covers 14 residues. CDR3: CASGLAGATDTQYF. CDR3 coding DNA: TGTGCCAGCGGACTAGCGGGGGCCACAGATACGCAGTATTTT.

V and J are TRBV2 and TRBJ2-3; 8 nucleotides line up with TRBD2. This CDR3 region has 15 residues. The V segment lost 7 bases and the J segment 0 bases; nucleotides outside the gene matches: 6. Germline lookup yields CDR1 SNHLY and CDR2 FYNNEI. CDR3 loop: CASKGLGGSTDTQYF. The CDR3 DNA sequence: TGTGCCAGCAAGGGACTAGGGGGTAGCACAGATACGCAGTATTTT.